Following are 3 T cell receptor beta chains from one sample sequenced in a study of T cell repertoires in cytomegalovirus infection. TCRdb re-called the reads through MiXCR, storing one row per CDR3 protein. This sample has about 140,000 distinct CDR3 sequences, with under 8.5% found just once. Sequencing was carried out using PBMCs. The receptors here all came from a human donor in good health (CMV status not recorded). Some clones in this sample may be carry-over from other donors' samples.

Here the CDR3 reads CASSQVGAGGSYEQYF. The DNA for the CDR3 is TGTGCCAGCAGCCAAGTAGGAGCGGGGGGTTCCTACGAGCAGTACTTC. The V gene is TRBV4-2, the J gene TRBJ2-7, with 9 bases matching TRBD2. Trimming at V came to 1 base and at J to 1 base, leaving 5 bases not matched to a gene. The CDR3 length is 16 residues. Looked up from germline, CDR1 is LGHNA and CDR2 is YNFKEQ.

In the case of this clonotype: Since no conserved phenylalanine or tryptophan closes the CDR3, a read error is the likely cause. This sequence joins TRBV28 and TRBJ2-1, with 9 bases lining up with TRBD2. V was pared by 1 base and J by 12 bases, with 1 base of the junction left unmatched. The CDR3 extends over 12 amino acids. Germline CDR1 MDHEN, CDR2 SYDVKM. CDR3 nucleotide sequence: TGTGCCAGCAGTTTATTTAGCGGGGGGCAGTTCTTA. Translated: CASSLFSGGQFL.

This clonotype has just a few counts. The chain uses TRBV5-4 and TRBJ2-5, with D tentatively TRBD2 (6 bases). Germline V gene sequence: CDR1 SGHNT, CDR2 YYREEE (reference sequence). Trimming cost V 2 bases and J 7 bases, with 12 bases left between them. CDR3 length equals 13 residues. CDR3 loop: CASSLVPEGTQYF. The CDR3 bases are TGTGCCAGCAGCTTAGTCCCGGAGGGGACCCAGTACTTC.